This T cell receptor (beta chain) was recovered during a study of alternative splicing in chronic myeloid leukemia remission (TCRdb year 2020). For the wider study: Remission specimens from the trials were collected at major or complete molecular response, at 12 or 24 months of TKI therapy. RNA sequencing was used to profile peripheral blood taken from chronic-phase CML patients both at diagnosis and at remission, and those profiles were then compared against healthy donors. Eight or nine diagnostic specimens, together with matched remission specimens, were obtained from the RESIST (imatinib), ENESTxtnd (nilotinib) and PINNACLE (nilotinib plus pegylated interferon) trials. Median ages of around 55 years at diagnosis, 56 to 65 at remission and around 37 for healthy controls were recorded. Trial diagnostic specimens were total leukocytes from peripheral blood collected in EDTA. The French Persistem study supplied nine CML samples, of which seven were diagnostic and two were matched remission samples. In terms of female/male counts, the diagnosis samples were 11/5, the remission samples were 8/3 and the controls were 2/4. Trizol was used to extract total RNA from peripheral blood mononuclear cells of the diagnosis, remission and control samples.

Worth noting for this clonotype: This clone's antigen is unknown.

General findings and caveats noted by the study authors: At remission, blood cell composition was found to be reconfigured to resemble that of lymphoid cell-enriched normal controls. Strong differences in blood cell composition were observed between timepoints, with a shift from myeloid progenitor enrichment at diagnosis to mature lymphoid enrichment at remission.

Based on the germline V gene (reference sequence), the CDR1 and CDR2 sequences are SEHNR and FQNEAQ. There are 12 amino acids in the CDR3, from cysteine to phenylalanine inclusive. No DNA was logged. The sample's time point label is to be understood as: major or complete molecular response after front-line TKI therapy. Roughly 16 CML patients were included in the patient cohort, and matched post-remission samples were retrieved for a subset of these patients. Library construction relied on bulk RNA-seq. The TruSeq Stranded RNA sample prep kit was used to generate libraries of poly-A-enriched mRNA from an input of approximately 1 ug total RNA. Paired-end sequencing was carried out on a HiSeq 2500, and each sample was sequenced in triplicate. Each mate in the RNA-seq data had a read length of 125 nucleotides. The authors' analysis ran thus. Reads were trimmed and aligned to hg38 using STAR v2.7, and quality control was done with FASTQC, RSeQC and multiqc. Salmon 0.14.1 was used to quantify gene expression levels as transcripts per million (TPM). The results of principal component analysis suggested that neither trial, library batch, sequencing batch, treatment regimen nor sex drove the transcriptomic profiles. Each entry corresponds to one CDR3 protein sequence from reads that TCRdb reprocessed, and DNA is not given. The V and J calls shown here were made by TCRdb, not taken from the authors' results. The sample table shows fewer than 150 distinct CDR3 sequences, and nearly 99% are seen once. The ten largest clones add up to 8.5% to 9% of the sample.

The V and J segments used are TRBV7-9 and TRBJ1-1. This receptor was obtained from an adult with chronic myeloid leukemia. Sequenced here: PBMCs or total blood leukocytes (not recorded which), sampled during remission. The CDR3 in this case is CASSFSGTEAFF.